This TCR beta chain was obtained from a study of shared clonotypes between healthy human individuals. Profiling relied on immunoSEQ multiplex PCR, and the TCRdb table lists in-frame clones only, not all of them. The sample records about 480,000 clones, 75% to 85% being singletons. The source material was PBMCs. The receptor was isolated from a woman aged 35 to 49 in good health. Some clones in this sample may be carry-over from other donors' samples.

DNA for the CDR3: TGTGCCACCAGCAGAGAAGGGACAAGACAAGAGACCCAGTACTTC. Its translation: CATSREGTRQETQYF. The chain has TRBV15 and TRBJ2-5; tentatively, D is TRBD1 (6 bases). The CDR3 spans 15 residues. V gave up 0 bases and J gave up 2 bases, with 10 bases separating them. Germline V gene data show CDR1 as LNHNV and CDR2 as YYDKDF (reference sequence).